The 17 T cell receptor beta chains below all came from one sample that was sequenced in a study of T cells in Graves' hyperthyroidism and ophthalmopathy. TCR beta CDR3 regions were amplified from RNA transcripts. First-round RT-PCR with HTBI primers amplified the TCR CDR3 region. TCRdb passed the multiplex PCR reads through MiXCR, listing each CDR3 protein once. The sample has around 300,000 distinct CDR3 sequences; about 15% are singletons. Material for sequencing was blood. Receptor source: a woman aged 25 to 39 with Graves' hyperthyroidism.

This clonotype was seen more than once but under ten times. DNA for the CDR3: TGCAGTGCTAGGGCAGGAGGTCATAATTCACCCCTCCACTTT. Translating gives CSARAGGHNSPLHF. The chain combines TRBV20-1 with TRBJ1-6; D gene unclear. Trimming left V 3 bases short and J 5 bases short, with 11 bases between. CDR1 is DFQATT, CDR2 SNEGSKA, per germline (reference sequence). This CDR3 spans 14 amino acids.

This clonotype has ten or more counts. The chain uses TRBV6-1 and TRBJ1-5; possibly TRBD1 for D (5 bases). The CDR3 consists of 15 residues. Germline V lookup: CDR1 MNHNS, CDR2 SASEGT. Trimming took 1 base from V and 0 from J, leaving 7 bases between them. The CDR3 sequence: CASSEEGLSNQPQHF. CDR3 nucleotide sequence: TGTGCCAGCAGTGAAGAGGGGCTTAGCAATCAGCCCCAGCATTTT.

In its sample, this clonotype was seen a few times. The CDR3 is CASSWDGNTGELFF. CDR3 bases: TGTGCCAGCAGCTGGGACGGCAACACCGGGGAGCTGTTTTTT. V usage is TRBV7-9 and J usage is TRBJ2-2; D may be TRBD1 or TRBD2 (5 bases each). CDR1 and CDR2 (germline): SEHNR, FQNEAQ (reference sequence). CDR3 length equals 14 residues. The V and J ends lost 4 bases and 2 bases respectively, with 8 bases between them.

CDR3 DNA sequence: TGCGCCAGCAGCTTAACAGGGGTGGTTGGTCAGCCCCAGCATTTT. This codes for CASSLTGVVGQPQHF. The chain recombines TRBV5-1 with TRBJ1-5, with 7 bases identical to TRBD1. J gave up 6 bases and V 2 bases, and 8 bases lay outside the gene matches. Germline loops: CDR1 SGHRS, CDR2 YFSETQ. This CDR3 spans 15 amino acids.

This clonotype was seen many times. This sequence joins TRBV2 and TRBJ1-5; D is unresolved. Per germline, CDR1 SNHLY and CDR2 FYNNEI. The length of the CDR3 is 16 residues. V lost 2 bases and J 2 bases, leaving 13 bases between the germline ends. CDR3: CASSETRTGGNQPQHF. As DNA, the CDR3 is TGTGCCAGCAGTGAAACGCGGACCGGGGGCAATCAGCCCCAGCATTTT. Full variable domain (remainder filled in from reference TRBV2 and TRBJ1-5): EPEVTQTPSHQVTQMGQEVILRCVPISNHLYFYWYRQILGQKVEFLVSFYNNEISEKSEIFDDQFSVERPDGSNFTLKIRSTKLEDSAMYFCASSETRTGGNQPQHFGDGTRLSIL.

This clonotype was picked up many times. V usage is TRBV5-8 and J usage is TRBJ2-3; possibly TRBD1 or TRBD2 for D (5 bases each). CDR1 and CDR2 from the germline V gene are SGHTS and YDEGEE. V lost 0 bases and J lost 2, with 13 bases in between. The CDR3 spans 16 residues. The CDR3 coding sequence is TGTGCCAGCAGCTTGGGGGACGGCTCCGACACAGATACGCAGTATTTT. Translated, it gives CASSLGDGSDTDTQYF.

This clonotype was recorded at least ten times. This sequence joins TRBV24-1 and TRBJ1-2; 9 nucleotides align to TRBD1. Germline values: CDR1 KGHDR, CDR2 SFDVKD. This CDR3 contains 15 residues. J gave up 6 bases and V 3 bases, and 7 bases lay outside the gene matches. The CDR3 is CATSDATGTGHGYTF. Here the CDR3 DNA reads TGTGCCACCAGTGATGCAACCGGGACAGGGCATGGCTACACCTTC.

In this sample, this clonotype turned up many times. This chain joins TRBV6-2 or TRBV6-3 and TRBJ2-7; no definite D call. Between the trimmed V and J ends, which lost 1 base and 5 bases, there was a span of 6 bases. The CDR3 is 12 amino acids. The germline V gene encodes CDR1 MNHEY and CDR2 SVGEGT. CDR3 region: CASSYWSNEQYF. CDR3 nucleotides: TGTGCCAGCAGTTACTGGTCGAACGAGCAGTACTTC.

This clonotype has a count of ten or more. V is TRBV28 and J is TRBJ1-4; TRBD1 agrees at 7 bases. V gave up 6 bases and J gave up 7 bases; unmatched junction bases: 5. The CDR3 consists of 13 residues. Germline V gene data show CDR1 as MDHEN and CDR2 as SYDVKM. The CDR3 spells CASSLGTAEKLFF. The CDR3 region has the DNA TGTGCCAGCAGCCTGGGGACAGCTGAAAAACTGTTTTTT.

The rearrangement joins TRBV20-1 to TRBJ2-7; D is uncertain. The germline CDR1 and CDR2 sequences are DFQATT and SNEGSKA (reference sequence). V lost 0 bases and J 4 bases, leaving 7 bases between the germline ends. There are 12 residues in the CDR3. The CDR3: CSARDQGYEQYF. In DNA, the CDR3 is TGCAGTGCTAGAGATCAAGGATACGAGCAGTACTTC.

Ten or more counts support this clonotype. The chain has TRBV15 and TRBJ1-5; D gene ambiguous. Trimming removed 5 bases at V and 8 bases at J, with 25 bases between. This CDR3 spans 17 amino acids. Germline CDR1 and CDR2: LNHNV and YYDKDF (reference sequence). In DNA form, the CDR3 reads TGTGCCACCAGCTTGCAAACGCTAAGGAACGCGAAGGAGCCCCAGCATTTT. This gives the protein CATSLQTLRNAKEPQHF.

This clonotype was counted many times. J is TRBJ2-7 and V is TRBV28, with 7 bases fitting TRBD2. Germline V gene sequence: CDR1 MDHEN, CDR2 SYDVKM. The CDR3 has 16 amino acids. V was pared by 4 bases and J by 0 bases, with 9 bases of the junction left unmatched. This chain's CDR3 is CASSSLTGGGSYEQYF. CDR3 nucleotides: TGTGCCAGCAGTTCCCTGACGGGAGGAGGCTCCTACGAGCAGTACTTC.

This clonotype was seen more than once but under ten times. The CDR3 spells CSVAAGTGELFF. CDR3 nucleotide sequence: TGCAGCGTTGCAGCGGGCACCGGGGAGCTGTTTTTT. The chain joins TRBV29-1 to TRBJ2-2; tentative D call: TRBD2 (6 bases). The CDR3 extends over 12 amino acids. The V gene lost 4 bases and the J gene lost 4 bases, with 7 bases spanning the gap. Germline values: CDR1 SQVTM, CDR2 ANQGSEA.

This clonotype was observed a handful of times. One end of the junction fails to match germline, which may point to a read error. The chain links TRBV7-8 to TRBJ1-5; TRBD1 agrees at 7 bases. This CDR3 is 13 amino acids long. CDR1 is SGHVS, CDR2 FQNEAQ, per germline. CDR3 DNA: TGTGCCGGCAGCTCTAACAGGGGCCAGCCCCAGCATTTT. This gives the protein CAGSSNRGQPQHF.

This clonotype came up a few times. This chain uses TRBV15 with TRBJ2-3; a weak D match, TRBD2 (5 bases). Germline V gene data show CDR1 as LNHNV and CDR2 as YYDKDF (reference sequence). CDR3 size: 15 residues. The germline V and J ends were trimmed by 5 bases and 0 bases, with 12 bases remaining between them. The CDR3 loop is CATSLRGRSTDTQYF. CDR3 sequence (DNA): TGTGCCACCAGCCTACGGGGTAGGAGCACAGATACGCAGTATTTT.

In its sample, this clonotype was seen many times. This sequence joins TRBV28 and TRBJ2-4; 10 positions agree with TRBD1. The V gene end was trimmed by 6 bases and the J gene end by 5 bases; junction bases not matched to a gene: 7. Germline CDR1 is MDHEN and CDR2 is SYDVKM. The CDR3 is made up of 15 amino acids. Here the CDR3 reads CASREGTGEENIQYF. The CDR3 DNA sequence: TGTGCCAGCAGAGAGGGGACAGGGGAGGAAAACATTCAGTACTTC.

The V call is TRBV7-2, the J call TRBJ2-1; the match to TRBD1 covers 7 bases. Germline assignment: CDR1 SGHTA and CDR2 FQGNSA. V trimming: 0 bases; J trimming: 9 bases; junction bases outside the gene matches: 8. This CDR3 is 15 amino acids long. CDR3 in DNA: TGTGCCAGCAGCTTAGCACAGACAGGGTGGGGTGAGCAGTTCTTC. Amino acids: CASSLAQTGWGEQFF.